The 19 T cell receptor beta chains below all came from one sample that was sequenced in a study of T cells in Graves' hyperthyroidism and ophthalmopathy. Researchers took RNA transcripts and amplified the TCR beta CDR3 regions from them. The HTBI primer set drove a first-round RT-PCR of the TCR CDR3. TCRdb re-called the multiplex PCR reads with MiXCR, one entry per CDR3 protein. The sample shows roughly 720,000 distinct CDR3 sequences, around 16% of them seen only once. Sequenced sample: blood. The receptors derive from a man aged 45-60 years with Graves' hyperthyroidism.

This clonotype was recorded many times. V is TRBV7-2 and J is TRBJ1-4, with no clear D. CDR1 SGHTA and CDR2 FQGNSA come from the germline V gene. The CDR3 spans 16 residues. Trimming cost V 0 bases and J 7 bases, with 15 bases left between them. The CDR3 DNA reads TGTGCCAGCAGCTTAGCGCGGGTGGGGAGGCGTGAAAAACTGTTTTTT. Translation gives CASSLARVGRREKLFF.

The rearrangement joins TRBV27 to TRBJ2-5, with D perhaps TRBD1 (6 bases). The germline gives CDR1 MNHEY, CDR2 SMNVEV (reference sequence). V lost 7 bases to trimming and J lost 5 bases, with 17 bases between them. CDR3 length: 14 residues. CDR3 DNA sequence: TGTGCCAGCAAGGGGGATCTAGGCCGGGAGACCCAGTACTTC. Its translation is CASKGDLGRETQYF.

For this clonotype: The junction departs from the called germline gene at one end, perhaps through a read error. This chain joins TRBV27 and TRBJ2-6; TRBD2 agrees at 7 bases. The CDR3 has 19 amino acids. The germline V gene encodes CDR1 MNHEY and CDR2 SMNVEV (reference sequence). CDR3 in DNA: TGTGCCGGCAGTTTATGGGCTGGCGGGAGTGTTGGTGGGGCCAACGTCCTGACTTTC. As protein: CAGSLWAGGSVGGANVLTF.

This clonotype was seen ten or more times. The CDR3 nucleotides are TGTGCCAGCAGCTTAGTAGCGGGAGGGGGATACAATGAGCAGTTCTTC. This encodes CASSLVAGGGYNEQFF. The gene calls are TRBV11-3 and TRBJ2-1; 11 bases are a match to TRBD2. The germline V gene encodes CDR1 SGHNT and CDR2 YENEEA. V dropped 1 base and J dropped 4; count of bases not matched to a gene: 3. CDR3 size: 16 residues.

This clonotype was recorded many times. This chain uses TRBV18 with TRBJ1-5; D remains ambiguous. The germline gives CDR1 KGHSH, CDR2 LQKENI. The CDR3 spans 14 residues. The V gene lost 5 bases and the J gene lost 0 bases, with 8 bases spanning the gap. The CDR3 bases are TGTGCCAGCTCAACCGGGATTAGCAATCAGCCCCAGCATTTT. Translation gives CASSTGISNQPQHF.

Here the CDR3 DNA reads TGTGCCAGCAGTTTACCTCGGGCGCCGCTAGCCAAAAACATTCAGTACTTC. Its protein product is CASSLPRAPLAKNIQYF. The V call is TRBV28, the J call TRBJ2-4, with D unresolved. This CDR3 comprises 17 residues. V gave up 2 bases and J gave up 0 bases, with 14 bases separating them. The germline V gene encodes CDR1 MDHEN and CDR2 SYDVKM.

The chain recombines TRBV2 with TRBJ1-1, with D unresolved. The V gene's germline CDR1 is SNHLY and CDR2 FYNNEI. This CDR3 is built from 15 residues. V lost 4 bases and J 2 bases, leaving 14 bases between the germline ends. CDR3 sequence reads: CASSAWGMVNTEAFF. DNA of the CDR3: TGTGCCAGCAGTGCGTGGGGAATGGTCAACACTGAAGCTTTCTTT. Based on the CDR3 plus reference TRBV2 and TRBJ1-1, the full variable domain is EPEVTQTPSHQVTQMGQEVILRCVPISNHLYFYWYRQILGQKVEFLVSFYNNEISEKSEIFDDQFSVERPDGSNFTLKIRSTKLEDSAMYFCASSAWGMVNTEAFFGQGTRLTVV.

In this sample, this clonotype turned up many times. The rearrangement uses TRBV28 and TRBJ2-2, with 8 bases that match TRBD1. The V gene's germline CDR1 is MDHEN and CDR2 SYDVKM. The CDR3 extends over 17 amino acids. V was pared by 2 bases and J by 5 bases, with 10 bases of the junction left unmatched. As DNA, the CDR3 is TGTGCCAGCAGTTTAGAGGCAGGGGGCGCCCGGACCGGGGAGCTGTTTTTT. This encodes CASSLEAGGARTGELFF.

This clonotype occurred a few times. This chain uses TRBV19 with TRBJ2-3; 8 bases line up with TRBD2. After removal of 10 bases from V and 6 bases from J, the junction contained 21 bases not matched to a gene. Germline CDR1 reads LNHDA; CDR2 reads SQIVND (reference sequence). This CDR3 has 17 residues. The CDR3 here is CATTRGSGTRGVDTQYF. CDR3 coding DNA: TGTGCCACGACCCGGGGGTCCGGGACTAGGGGTGTCGATACGCAGTATTTT.

The rearrangement joins TRBV24-1 to TRBJ1-2; D gene uncertain. CDR3 size: 12 residues. Germline CDR1 reads KGHDR; CDR2 reads SFDVKD. The V gene lost 4 bases and the J gene lost 0 bases, with 2 bases spanning the gap. In DNA, the CDR3 is TGTGCCACCAGTGACACTAACTATGGCTACACCTTC. Protein sequence: CATSDTNYGYTF.

In this sample, this clonotype turned up many times. The chain uses TRBV12-3 or TRBV12-4 and TRBJ2-7, with D maybe TRBD1 (5 bases). Trimming took 8 bases from V and 0 from J, leaving 8 bases between them. This CDR3 spans 12 amino acids. The CDR3 DNA reads TGTGCCAGCGGGGCCTACTCCTACGAGCAGTACTTC. Residues: CASGAYSYEQYF.

This clonotype appeared many times. The CDR3 coding sequence is TGTGCCACCAGCACCGACGCGAAAGACCGGGAGTACTTC. Its translation: CATSTDAKDREYF. The genes are TRBV15 and TRBJ2-5, with D unclear. V lost 4 bases, J lost 12 bases, and 18 bases lay in between. Germline-derived CDR1 and CDR2 are LNHNV and YYDKDF (reference sequence). The length of the CDR3 is 13 residues.

This clonotype was counted at least ten times. This chain joins TRBV27 and TRBJ2-7; 11 bases are shared with TRBD2. The junction had 5 bases not matched to a gene; V was cut back by 2 bases and J by 5 bases. Per germline, CDR1 MNHEY and CDR2 SMNVEV (reference sequence). This CDR3 is built from 15 residues. Here the CDR3 DNA reads TGTGCCAGCAGTTTACTAGCGGGAGGCGCCAACGAGCAGTACTTC. It is translated as CASSLLAGGANEQYF.

This chain uses TRBV24-1 with TRBJ2-1; no clear D gene. The germline gives CDR1 KGHDR, CDR2 SFDVKD. The CDR3 length is 13 residues. V lost 0 bases and J lost 10, with 9 bases in between. The CDR3 region is CATSDLPPGEQFF. As DNA, the CDR3 is TGTGCCACCAGTGATTTGCCCCCCGGGGAGCAGTTCTTC.

The chain has TRBV5-1 and TRBJ2-5, with D possibly matching TRBD1 (6 bases). CDR1 and CDR2 (germline): SGHRS, YFSETQ. The CDR3 consists of 13 residues. Trimming cost V 4 bases and J 4 bases, with 11 bases left between them. CDR3 in DNA: TGCGCCAGCAGCGACAGGAGTGGAGAGACCCAGTACTTC. Translating gives CASSDRSGETQYF.

In this sample, this clonotype turned up many times. This chain joins TRBV27 and TRBJ2-1; TRBD1 matches 9 bases. Germline V CDR1 and CDR2: MNHEY, SMNVEV (reference sequence). V was pared by 5 bases and J by 8 bases, with 7 bases of the junction left unmatched. The CDR3 runs 14 residues. CDR3 sequence reads: CASSPRTGEYEQFF. The CDR3 bases are TGTGCCAGCAGTCCCCGGACAGGGGAATATGAGCAGTTCTTC.

There are many counts of this clonotype. The chain combines TRBV2 with TRBJ2-3, with TRBD1 matching over 7 bases. The V gene end was trimmed by 4 bases and the J gene end by 4 bases; junction bases not matched to a gene: 14. There are 17 residues in the CDR3. Germline lookup yields CDR1 SNHLY and CDR2 FYNNEI. CDR3 in amino acids: CASSGATGLFDADTQYF. CDR3 coding DNA: TGTGCCAGCAGTGGGGCGACAGGGCTGTTTGATGCAGATACGCAGTATTTT.

The chain uses TRBV24-1 and TRBJ2-7; 10 bases map to TRBD1. The CDR3 has 14 amino acids. After removal of 7 bases from V and 5 bases from J, the junction contained 7 bases not matched to a gene. Per germline, CDR1 KGHDR and CDR2 SFDVKD. The CDR3 coding sequence is TGTGCCACCAGCGATCGGACAGGGGGACACGAGCAGTACTTC. As protein: CATSDRTGGHEQYF.

This clonotype was found many times. The chain carries TRBV9 and TRBJ2-5; D call uncertain. The ends were cut back, 4 bases at V and 3 bases at J, with 4 bases in the middle. CDR1 is SGDLS, CDR2 YYNGEE, per germline. This CDR3 comprises 11 residues. The CDR3 sequence is CASSQEETQYF. The CDR3 nucleotides are TGTGCCAGCAGCCAGGAAGAGACCCAGTACTTC.